This TCR beta chain was obtained from a study of blood T cell repertoires in COVID-19. Study information: COVID-19 samples from acute and convalescent phases originated in the United States, Italy and Spain. From T cells, B-cell-depleted T cells, or PBMCs came the material, which was cDNA or gDNA.

Authors' processing steps: Reference gene primer amplification gave estimated nucleated cell counts. Sequencing used immunoSEQ multiplex PCR; TCRdb keeps in-frame clones, though not all of them. V and J calls plus clone size are reproduced from that table; the DNA served to infer D and trimming. This sample has 190,000 or so clones, with approximately 88% found just once. Per germline, CDR1 KGHDR and CDR2 SFDVKD. V was shortened by 7 bases and J by 1 base, with 14 bases between the two germline ends. The CDR3 is 15 amino acids. The receptor was isolated from a woman aged 25 to 39 with acute or convalescent COVID-19. Sequencing was performed on peripheral blood. The chain is built from TRBV24-1 and TRBJ2-3, with a weak D call TRBD2 (5 bases). The CDR3 nucleotides are TGTGCCACCAGCCCGAGGGTGGTAGGCACAGATACGCAGTATTTT. Translation gives CATSPRVVGTDTQYF.